This T cell receptor (beta chain) was identified during a study of graft-versus-host responses after intestinal transplantation. Study information: Multivisceral, liver-intestinal, or isolated intestinal transplants were given to recipients.

Findings and caveats of the study: Graft-versus-host to host-versus-graft clonal ratios in allografts were high in patients with graft-donor T cell macrochimerism. Some GvH clones were seen earlier in gut or blood, suggesting intestinal origin. Association was observed between peak circulating GvH clone levels and early post-transplant HvG declines.

Sequenced by immunoSEQ multiplex PCR; TCRdb stores in-frame clones only, minus some. The sample shows about 39,000 clones, roughly 96% of them seen only once. About this clone: Its antigen remains unknown.

This TCR was recovered from a human donor who was the organ donor for an intestinal transplant. Sequences were derived from unstimulated CD8+ T cells sorted from spleen or lymph node cells, sampled before transplant.

CDR3 protein: CAISETQGARSGNTIYF. The CDR3 bases are TGTGCCATCAGCGAGACTCAGGGGGCCCGCTCTGGAAACACCATATATTTT. The J gene is TRBJ1-3, the V gene TRBV10-3, with 8 bases that match TRBD1. The CDR3 contains 17 residues. After removal of 6 bases from V and 0 bases from J, the junction contained 10 bases not matched to a gene. In germline, CDR1 is ENHRY, CDR2 SYGVKD.